Reported below is one T cell receptor beta chain. Germline CDR1 SGHTA, CDR2 FQGNSA. The CDR3 contains 12 residues. V was clipped by 0 bases and J by 7 bases; unmatched bases: 0. The record originates from a study of technical replicates of blood from a few donors. This table comes from immunoSEQ multiplex PCR, and its TCRdb copy is limited to in-frame clones, with some not included. The table lists about 75,000 clones, approximately 97% of them singletons. The clonotype originates from a human donor in good health. The sample taken for sequencing was T cells isolated from PBMCs. This chain links TRBV7-2 with TRBJ2-7; 7 positions agree with TRBD2. CDR3 DNA: TGTGCCAGCAGCTTAGCGCGGGGGGAGCAGTACTTC. The encoded protein is CASSLARGEQYF. Together with reference TRBV7-2 and TRBJ2-7, the CDR3 gives the full variable domain: GAGVSQSPSNKVTEKGKDVELRCDPISGHTALYWYRQSLGQGLEFLIYFQGNSAPDKSGLPSDRFSAERTGGSVSTLTIQRTQQEDSAVYLCASSLARGEQYFGPGTRLTVT.